This entry lists 29 T cell receptor beta chains sequenced from one sample in a study of blood T cell repertoires in COVID-19. Assay used: immunoSEQ multiplex PCR; TCRdb lists only in-frame clones, some missing. The sample includes roughly 190,000 clones, roughly 80% of them seen just once. Sequenced: peripheral blood. These receptors all stem from a middle-aged woman with acute or convalescent COVID-19.

The rearrangement links TRBV7-9 to TRBJ2-2; 11 positions agree with TRBD2. Germline CDR1 reads SEHNR; CDR2 reads FQNEAQ (reference sequence). V lost 3 bases, J lost 5 bases, and 5 bases stayed unmatched. CDR3 length equals 16 residues. CDR3 residues: CASSFPGLAVTGELFF. In nucleotides, the CDR3 is TGTGCCAGCAGCTTTCCGGGACTAGCGGTTACCGGGGAGCTGTTTTTT.

The chain's CDR3 is CASSSRPRPTYEQYF. The DNA of the CDR3 is TGTGCCAGCAGTTCTCGTCCGAGGCCGACCTACGAGCAGTACTTC. The V and J genes are TRBV27 and TRBJ2-7; D gene unclear. The CDR3 runs to 15 residues. Germline V gives CDR1 MNHEY, CDR2 SMNVEV (reference sequence). Trimming stripped 4 bases from V and 2 bases from J, with 15 bases between.

The rearrangement links TRBV3-1 (or the pseudogene TRBV3-2) to TRBJ2-1; D unresolved. V gave up 3 bases and J gave up 0 bases, with 9 bases separating them. This CDR3 has 15 amino acids. Germline CDR1 LGHDT, CDR2 YNNKEL (reference sequence). The CDR3 DNA is TGTGCCAGCAGCCATAATCCAGGCTCCTACAATGAGCAGTTCTTC. Protein: CASSHNPGSYNEQFF.

The rearrangement joins TRBV9 to TRBJ1-1, with D tentatively TRBD1 (6 bases). Germline loops: CDR1 SGDLS, CDR2 YYNGEE. The length of the CDR3 is 13 residues. V lost 0 bases and J lost 6, with 9 bases in between. The DNA for the CDR3 is TGTGCCAGCAGCGTAGACCAGGGGCCTGAAGCTTTCTTT. It translates to CASSVDQGPEAFF.

This chain joins TRBV29-1 and TRBJ1-2; D unclear. This CDR3 spans 15 amino acids. V shed 5 bases and J shed 1 base, with 17 bases lying between them. Germline CDR1 SQVTM, CDR2 ANQGSEA. The CDR3 DNA is TGCAGCGTTTCCCTAATCCTGACTAATAACTATGGCTACACCTTC. This gives the protein CSVSLILTNNYGYTF.

This chain links TRBV6-5 with TRBJ1-3; D ambiguous. Trimming took off 8 bases at V and 4 bases at J, with 18 bases between the two ends. The CDR3 length is 15 residues. Looked up from germline, CDR1 is MNHEY and CDR2 is SVGAGI. The CDR3 reads CASAREPPPGNTIYF. CDR3 coding DNA: TGTGCCAGCGCACGAGAGCCCCCTCCCGGAAACACCATATATTTT.

The chain uses TRBV19 and TRBJ1-5; 9 nucleotides agree with TRBD1. This CDR3 is 17 amino acids long. V was clipped by 7 bases and J by 3 bases; unmatched bases: 13. Germline CDR1 LNHDA, CDR2 SQIVND (reference sequence). CDR3 region: CASTSGQGRPLNQPQHF. DNA of the CDR3: TGTGCCAGTACCTCAGGACAGGGGCGGCCCCTCAATCAGCCCCAGCATTTT. Combining the CDR3 with reference TRBV19 and TRBJ1-5 gives the whole variable domain DGGITQSPKYLFRKEGQNVTLSCEQNLNHDAMYWYRQDPGQGLRLIYYSQIVNDFQKGDIAEGYSVSREKKESFPLTVTSAQKNPTAFYLCASTSGQGRPLNQPQHFGDGTRLSIL.

Here the CDR3 DNA reads TGTGCCAGCAGCCGGGACAGCCTTACCAACTATGGCTACACCTTC. It yields the protein CASSRDSLTNYGYTF. The rearrangement links TRBV5-4 to TRBJ1-2, with 7 nucleotides matching TRBD1. This CDR3 comprises 15 residues. CDR1 is SGHNT and CDR2 is YYREEE in the germline V gene (reference sequence). V trimming: 4 bases; J trimming: 2 bases; junction bases outside the gene matches: 8.

This sequence joins TRBV28 and TRBJ1-2; 8 nucleotides agree with TRBD1. CDR1 and CDR2 (germline): MDHEN, SYDVKM. The CDR3 loop spans 13 amino acids. Losses at the gene ends were 3 bases for V and 8 bases for J; bases not matched to a gene: 5. CDR3 amino acids: CASSLDRVGGYTF. The CDR3 DNA is TGTGCCAGCAGTTTGGACAGGGTCGGCGGCTACACCTTC.

The sample holds a few counts of this clone. The chain recombines TRBV3-1 (or the pseudogene TRBV3-2) with TRBJ2-7; maybe TRBD1 (6 bases). This CDR3 has 12 amino acids. Between the trimmed V and J ends, which lost 4 bases and 11 bases, there was a span of 15 bases. Germline assignment: CDR1 LGHDT and CDR2 YNNKEL (reference sequence). CDR3: CASSLRGHPEYF. CDR3 nucleotides: TGTGCCAGCAGCCTCCGGGGACATCCGGAGTACTTC.

CDR3: CASRRRQADNSPLHF. The CDR3 region has the DNA TGTGCCAGCAGAAGACGACAGGCGGATAATTCACCCCTCCACTTT. The V gene is TRBV2, the J gene TRBJ1-6, with D perhaps TRBD1 (6 bases). The V gene lost 6 bases and the J gene lost 5 bases, with 14 bases spanning the gap. Germline lookup yields CDR1 SNHLY and CDR2 FYNNEI. This CDR3 spans 15 amino acids.

The rearrangement links TRBV27 to TRBJ2-6, with TRBD2 as a possible D gene (6 bases). Germline lookup yields CDR1 MNHEY and CDR2 SMNVEV (reference sequence). Deletions cut 6 bases from V and 2 bases from J, with 8 bases between. The CDR3 has 14 residues. The CDR3 sequence: CASSGGPGANVLTF. CDR3 DNA sequence: TGTGCCAGCAGCGGGGGTCCTGGGGCCAACGTCCTGACTTTC.

This sequence joins TRBV30 and TRBJ1-2; D possibly corresponds to TRBD1 (6 bases). V was shortened by 8 bases and J by 6 bases, with 13 bases between the two germline ends. This CDR3 is 11 amino acids long. CDR1 GTSNPN and CDR2 SVGIG come from the germline V gene (reference sequence). CDR3 in DNA: TGTGCCGGACAGCCCGGTGATGGCTACACCTTC. This sequence encodes CAGQPGDGYTF.

The chain is built from TRBV6-6 and TRBJ2-2, with a tentative D call TRBD1 (5 bases). CDR3 size: 14 residues. CDR1 and CDR2 from the germline V gene are MNHNY and SVGAGI (reference sequence). Deletions cut 8 bases from V and 5 bases from J, with 15 bases between. CDR3 sequence (DNA): TGTGCCAGCTTAATACAGGTCGGAACCGGGGAGCTGTTTTTT. Translation gives CASLIQVGTGELFF.

V is TRBV18 and J is TRBJ2-7; D is perhaps TRBD2 (5 bases). Germline loops: CDR1 KGHSH, CDR2 LQKENI. The CDR3 totals 14 residues. Trimming took 4 bases from V and 3 from J, leaving 13 bases between them. The CDR3 sequence is CASSLPLGNYEQYF. The CDR3 coding sequence is TGTGCCAGCTCACTCCCACTAGGGAACTACGAGCAGTACTTC.

The chain combines TRBV13 with TRBJ1-3, with D uncertain. The V end was cut by 5 bases, the J end by 7 bases, with 18 bases between. The CDR3 consists of 15 residues. Germline V lookup: CDR1 PRHDT, CDR2 FYEKMQ (reference sequence). CDR3: CASSPGRRVSNTIYF. The CDR3 nucleotides read TGTGCCAGCAGCCCAGGCAGGAGGGTCTCCAACACCATATATTTT.

The chain has TRBV18 and TRBJ1-4; 11 bases map to TRBD1. The trim removed 0 bases at V and 7 bases at J, leaving 1 base unmatched. In germline, CDR1 is KGHSH, CDR2 LQKENI. This CDR3 is built from 15 residues. CDR3 region: CASSPPGQGGEKLFF. As DNA, the CDR3 is TGTGCCAGCTCACCACCGGGACAGGGGGGTGAAAAACTGTTTTTT.

The V and J genes are TRBV27 and TRBJ2-2, with 11 nucleotides matching TRBD2. V shed 2 bases and J 8 bases; nucleotides not matched to a gene: 4. The CDR3 consists of 15 residues. Germline values: CDR1 MNHEY, CDR2 SMNVEV (reference sequence). This CDR3 reads CASSLIAGGLGELFF. In nucleotides, the CDR3 is TGTGCCAGCAGTTTAATAGCGGGGGGGCTTGGGGAGCTGTTTTTT.

The chain couples TRBV5-1 to TRBJ2-7, with D possibly TRBD2 on 6 matching bases. Trimming left V 0 bases short and J 0 bases short, with 10 bases between. The CDR3 extends over 15 amino acids. Germline CDR1 reads SGHRS; CDR2 reads YFSETQ. CDR3 nucleotide sequence: TGCGCCAGCAGCTTGGCTAGCGCTTCCTCCTACGAGCAGTACTTC. Protein product: CASSLASASSYEQYF.

The gene calls are TRBV7-9 and TRBJ2-7, with D perhaps TRBD2 (6 bases). CDR1 and CDR2 (germline): SEHNR, FQNEAQ (reference sequence). This CDR3 comprises 15 residues. With 5 bases removed from V and 5 bases from J, the gap between germline ends came to 19 bases. The CDR3 loop reads CASSPRGTSSHEQYF. The CDR3 nucleotides are TGTGCCAGCAGCCCCCGGGGGACTTCATCCCACGAGCAGTACTTC.

The rearrangement joins TRBV19 to TRBJ2-2; perhaps TRBD2 as D (6 bases). This CDR3 is built from 16 residues. Deletions cut 3 bases from V and 6 bases from J, with 17 bases between. Per germline, CDR1 LNHDA and CDR2 SQIVND (reference sequence). CDR3: CASSITGTVSAGELFF. In nucleotides, the CDR3 is TGTGCCAGTAGTATCACCGGGACTGTCAGTGCCGGGGAGCTGTTTTTT.

The J gene is TRBJ2-7, the V gene TRBV20-1; D is undetermined. CDR3 length: 11 residues. V lost 5 bases to trimming and J lost 4 bases, with 9 bases between them. The germline V gene has CDR1 DFQATT and CDR2 SNEGSKA (reference sequence). CDR3 DNA sequence: TGCAGTGCTCCCCTCCTTTACGAGCAGTACTTC. Translating gives CSAPLLYEQYF.

Only a few counts were recorded for this clone. V gene TRBV30 combines with J gene TRBJ2-2, with 7 bases that match TRBD1. This CDR3 comprises 18 residues. Germline-derived CDR1 and CDR2 are GTSNPN and SVGIG (reference sequence). With V trimmed by 7 bases and J by 1 base, 18 bases remained unmatched. The CDR3 DNA sequence: TGTGCCTCAACGAGTTCGGTCGACAGGGCGTGGAACACCGGGGAGCTGTTTTTT. Translation: CASTSSVDRAWNTGELFF.

The genes are TRBV29-1 and TRBJ1-2, with 12 bases aligning to TRBD1. The germline CDR1 and CDR2 sequences are SQVTM and ANQGSEA. The CDR3 loop spans 14 amino acids. V dropped 4 bases and J dropped 4; count of bases not matched to a gene: 4. Written as DNA, the CDR3 is TGCAGCGTTGGCGGGACAGGGGGCCCCTATGGCTACACCTTC. It is translated as CSVGGTGGPYGYTF.

The chain uses TRBV6-6 and TRBJ1-5; 7 positions agree with TRBD1. Germline V lookup: CDR1 MNHNY, CDR2 SVGAGI (reference sequence). This CDR3 contains 16 residues. With V trimmed by 5 bases and J by 4 bases, 11 bases remained unmatched. The CDR3: CASSRPRAGGNQPQHF. CDR3 DNA sequence: TGTGCCAGCAGTCGACCCCGCGCAGGGGGTAATCAGCCCCAGCATTTT.

This chain joins TRBV2 and TRBJ2-2; D is ambiguous. V was pared by 8 bases and J by 0 bases, with 13 bases between. The CDR3 covers 15 residues. Germline-derived CDR1 and CDR2 are SNHLY and FYNNEI. Here the CDR3 reads CASSQDPANTGELFF. In DNA form, the CDR3 reads TGTGCCAGCTCTCAGGATCCAGCGAACACCGGGGAGCTGTTTTTT.

The DNA for the CDR3 is TGCGCCACCACTACCGGGACTAGGTTTACCGGGGAGCTGTTTTTT. Amino acid sequence: CATTTGTRFTGELFF. This chain uses TRBV5-1 with TRBJ2-2; TRBD2 matches 8 bases. Germline CDR1 is SGHRS and CDR2 is YFSETQ. V was clipped by 9 bases and J by 5 bases; unmatched bases: 12. CDR3 length: 15 amino acids.

The V and J genes are TRBV30 and TRBJ1-5; TRBD1 is a possible D gene (6 bases). CDR1 is GTSNPN and CDR2 is SVGIG in the germline V gene (reference sequence). Between the trimmed V and J ends, which lost 1 base and 5 bases, there was a span of 15 bases. The CDR3 is 15 amino acids. Here the CDR3 DNA reads TGTGCCTGGAGTGAGGGGACAAACGGGGATCAGCCCCAGCATTTT. It encodes CAWSEGTNGDQPQHF.

This chain joins TRBV24-1 and TRBJ2-5, with TRBD2 matching over 9 bases. Germline loops: CDR1 KGHDR, CDR2 SFDVKD. The CDR3 sequence is 14 residues long. CDR3 loop: CATSEASGEETQYF. The CDR3 coding sequence is TGTGCAACGAGTGAGGCTAGCGGGGAAGAGACCCAGTACTTC.